What follows are 12 T cell receptor beta chains derived from one specimen sequenced in a study of T cell repertoires in cytomegalovirus infection. Their specific antigens are unknown. TCRdb used MiXCR to reprocess the reads, holding one entry per CDR3 protein. Here the sample spans about 770,000 distinct CDR3 sequences, about 28% being singletons. The sample was cultured CD8+ T cells from PBMCs, taken from culture after CMV antigen stimulation. The receptors here all came from a human donor in good health (CMV status not recorded). Some clones in this sample may be carry-over from other donors' samples.

Note on this clonotype: A junction boundary mismatches the germline segment, possibly from a read error. The J gene is TRBJ2-1, the V gene TRBV7-7, with D maybe TRBD2 (6 bases). Germline V gene sequence: CDR1 SSHAT, CDR2 FNYEAQ (reference sequence). The CDR3 length is 12 residues. DNA for the CDR3: TGTGCTAGCAGCTTTCCCGGGGGTGAGCAGTTCTTC. Protein product: CASSFPGGEQFF.

The chain uses TRBV19 and TRBJ2-7; tentative D call: TRBD1 (6 bases). This CDR3 is 11 amino acids long. With 9 bases removed from V and 7 bases from J, the gap between germline ends came to 13 bases. Germline V gene lookup returns CDR1 LNHDA and CDR2 SQIVND (reference sequence). CDR3 sequence: CASGQIYEQYF. The CDR3 region has the DNA TGTGCCAGCGGACAGATTTATGAGCAGTACTTC. The full variable domain, its missing parts supplied by reference TRBV19 and TRBJ2-7, is DGGITQSPKYLFRKEGQNVTLSCEQNLNHDAMYWYRQDPGQGLRLIYYSQIVNDFQKGDIAEGYSVSREKKESFPLTVTSAQKNPTAFYLCASGQIYEQYFGPGTRLTVT.

This clonotype was recorded at least ten times. In nucleotides, the CDR3 is TGTGCCAGCAGCTTAGTTCCAGGACTAGCGGGGGGGCCGGGCAATGAGCAGTTCTTC. Amino acid sequence: CASSLVPGLAGGPGNEQFF. V usage is TRBV7-6 and J usage is TRBJ2-1; TRBD2 matches at 15 bases. V gave up 1 base and J gave up 6 bases; unmatched junction bases: 10. Germline loops: CDR1 SGHVS, CDR2 FNYEAQ. The CDR3 is made up of 19 amino acids.

This clonotype was picked up many times. The chain is built from TRBV28 and TRBJ1-6, with 10 positions matching TRBD1. CDR3 length equals 15 residues. The germline CDR1 and CDR2 sequences are MDHEN and SYDVKM. J gave up 9 bases and V 9 bases, and 11 bases lay outside the gene matches. CDR3 nucleotides: TGTGCCAGTGGACAGGGGGGCCCCTTAACTTCACCCCTCCACTTT. Residues: CASGQGGPLTSPLHF.

The chain employs TRBV7-9 and TRBJ1-2; D is undetermined. The CDR3 runs 12 residues. V dropped 6 bases and J dropped 8 bases, with 13 bases sitting between them. Germline V CDR1 and CDR2: SEHNR, FQNEAQ (reference sequence). CDR3 DNA sequence: TGTGCCAGCAGTCAGGACGGTAGGGGCTACACCTTC. It encodes CASSQDGRGYTF.

V and J are TRBV4-1 and TRBJ1-1; 11 nucleotides match TRBD1. V lost 3 bases and J lost 6; bases outside the gene matches: 0. The CDR3 sequence is 13 residues long. Germline assignment: CDR1 MGHRA and CDR2 YSYEKL. The CDR3, as DNA: TGCGCCAGCAGCCAGGGACAGGGGGCTGAAGCTTTCTTT. Translated, it gives CASSQGQGAEAFF.

This clonotype was counted a few times. CDR3 sequence (DNA): TGTGCCACCAGGGAATTTAAAAGACAGAAAGCGTATACCGGGGAGCTGTTTTTT. Protein: CATREFKRQKAYTGELFF. The chain links TRBV24-1 to TRBJ2-2; D might be TRBD1 (5 bases). The CDR3 is made up of 18 amino acids. The germline V gene has CDR1 KGHDR and CDR2 SFDVKD. V lost 7 bases and J 5 bases, leaving 25 bases between the germline ends.

The CDR3, as DNA: TGTGCCAGCAGCGGACGGATAGGGTTGAACACTGAAGCTTTCTTT. It codes for CASSGRIGLNTEAFF. The chain couples TRBV7-6 to TRBJ1-1; D is unclear. Between the trimmed V and J ends, which lost 5 bases and 0 bases, there was a span of 13 bases. The CDR3 consists of 15 residues. The germline V gene has CDR1 SGHVS and CDR2 FNYEAQ.

The chain carries TRBV7-6 and TRBJ1-2; no definite D call. Looked up from germline, CDR1 is SGHVS and CDR2 is FNYEAQ. Trimming shortened V by 4 bases and J by 2 bases, and 11 bases separated the two germline ends. The CDR3 sequence is 14 residues long. DNA of the CDR3: TGTGCCAGCAGCTCAGCGGGTACGAACTATGGCTACACCTTC. Amino acid sequence: CASSSAGTNYGYTF.

The CDR3 nucleotides are TGCAGCGTTTTTTCGGGGGATAGGGTCTTTGAAGCTTTCTTT. Encoded protein: CSVFSGDRVFEAFF. J is TRBJ1-1 and V is TRBV29-1, with D possibly being TRBD1 (5 bases). The CDR3 extends over 14 amino acids. V shed 5 bases and J shed 7 bases, with 20 bases lying between them. Germline CDR1 reads SQVTM; CDR2 reads ANQGSEA.

This clonotype was seen more than once but under ten times. For the CDR3, the DNA is TGTGCCAGCAGTCTGTCGGGCGAAAAACTGTTTTTT. Amino acid sequence: CASSLSGEKLFF. The J gene is TRBJ1-4, the V gene TRBV28, with D hard to call. CDR1 and CDR2 (germline): MDHEN, SYDVKM. The CDR3 contains 12 residues. V dropped 5 bases and J dropped 8 bases, with 9 bases sitting between them.

This clonotype came up a few times. The chain is built from TRBV27 and TRBJ2-1, with D possibly called TRBD1 or TRBD2 (7 bases each). The CDR3 sequence is 14 residues long. CDR1 is MNHEY and CDR2 is SMNVEV in the germline V gene (reference sequence). Trimming shortened V by 3 bases and J by 4 bases, and 10 bases separated the two germline ends. The CDR3 DNA is TGTGCCAGCAGTTTTCAGGGGGGGTACAATGAGCAGTTCTTC. Translated: CASSFQGGYNEQFF.